Presented here are 4 T cell receptor beta chains from one specimen sequenced in a study of T-cell memory formation after mild COVID-19. From the 5' RACE reads, TCRdb called clonotypes with MiXCR, one entry per CDR3 protein. The profile covers about 390,000 distinct CDR3 sequences, with about 15% appearing a single time and 20% to 25% taken by the ten largest. Sequencing used PBMCs or a T cell subset sorted from them (not recorded which). Receptors were obtained from a man aged 18 to 29 who had mild COVID-19 (a few samples of this study predate the infection). Cell type and time point are not known.

This clonotype was counted between two and nine times. The rearrangement uses TRBV6-5 and TRBJ1-1; 8 nucleotides match TRBD1. Germline trimming cut 4 bases from V and 4 bases from J; bases unmatched to any gene: 5. CDR1 is MNHEY and CDR2 is SVGAGI in the germline V gene. CDR3 size: 14 residues. The CDR3 sequence is CASSFPGTGTEAFF. The DNA for the CDR3 is TGTGCCAGCAGTTTCCCCGGGACAGGCACTGAAGCTTTCTTT.

This clonotype was seen only a few times. The chain is built from TRBV27 and TRBJ2-1; 11 bases fit TRBD1. CDR3 size: 16 residues. Per germline, CDR1 MNHEY and CDR2 SMNVEV (reference sequence). Germline trimming cut 5 bases from V and 6 bases from J; bases unmatched to any gene: 9. CDR3 residues: CASSRLGQGGFNEQFF. The CDR3 nucleotides are TGTGCCAGCAGTCGCCTGGGACAGGGGGGATTCAATGAGCAGTTCTTC.

The table lists this clonotype with a few counts. This chain links TRBV7-2 with TRBJ2-2; 8 positions match TRBD2. After removal of 2 bases from V and 2 bases from J, the junction contained 10 bases not matched to a gene. CDR1 and CDR2 from the germline V gene are SGHTA and FQGNSA. There are 18 residues in the CDR3. The CDR3 coding sequence is TGTGCCAGCAGCTTAAGGGGCCGAGCGGGGGCCAACACCGGGGAGCTGTTTTTT. Protein sequence: CASSLRGRAGANTGELFF.

This clonotype was counted between two and nine times. CDR3 bases: TGTGCCAGCAGCCAACGGACAGGGGTCTCGTACGTTGGCTACACCTTC. The encoded protein is CASSQRTGVSYVGYTF. The chain links TRBV3-1 to TRBJ1-2, with 9 bases lining up with TRBD1. V was pared by 2 bases and J by 7 bases, with 11 bases of the junction left unmatched. CDR1 and CDR2 from the germline V gene are LGHDT and YNNKEL (reference sequence). This CDR3 spans 16 amino acids.